The sequence of this T cell receptor (beta chain) was determined in a study of TIL therapy for anti-PD-1-resistant metastatic lung cancer. Study information: Progressing patients received lymphodepletion, expanded TIL infusion and IL-2. Overall study results and limits: Treatment-naive, never-smoker and oncogene-addicted patients were overrepresented in this highly selected cohort.

As to this clone: As yet, its antigen is unknown.

Time point denoted: pre-treatment sample, taken before nivolumab and TIL therapy. Enrollment ran from 2017 to early 2020. This was the immunoSEQ v3 assay. Some clones are missing from TCRdb's copy, which holds only in-frame ones; the method was immunoSEQ multiplex PCR. The table has about 36,000 clones, 73% seen once. The CDR3 runs 15 residues. Germline CDR1 is MDHEN and CDR2 is SYDVKM. The source is a person aged 25-85 years with non-small cell lung cancer. Sequenced here: blood, sampled at baseline. The chain is built from TRBV28 and TRBJ2-5; D is possibly TRBD1 or TRBD2 (6 bases each). The tail of the sequence fits TRBJ2-7 better, so the J call may be wrong. The CDR3 region is CASSPRQVGGYEQYF. CDR3 in DNA: TGTGCCAGCAGCCCTCGACAGGTGGGGGGTTACGAGCAGTACTTC.